This T cell receptor beta chain was obtained from a study of blood T cell repertoires in COVID-19. Study-level information: Acute-phase and convalescent COVID-19 samples originated in the United States, Italy and Spain.

Here immunoSEQ multiplex PCR was the method, and the copy in TCRdb shows in-frame clones only, minus some. The sample contains 35,000 to 45,000 clones, approximately 80% of which appear only once. This CDR3 is 14 amino acids long. Germline trimming cut 2 bases from V and 6 bases from J; bases unmatched to any gene: 7. Per the germline V gene, CDR1 is GTSNPN and CDR2 is SVGIG (reference sequence). The sequence derives from a man in his sixties or seventies with acute or convalescent COVID-19. Input material: peripheral blood. The chain is built from TRBV30 and TRBJ1-2; 9 bases align to TRBD1. For the CDR3, the DNA is TGTGCCTGGAGTCTAAACAGGGGGCAGAATGGCTACACCTTC. Translating it yields CAWSLNRGQNGYTF.